This T cell receptor beta chain was found in a study of T cell repertoires in cytomegalovirus infection. This clonotype was seen more than once but under ten times. Its antigen remains unknown. TCRdb re-analysed the reads in MiXCR, keeping a single row per CDR3 protein. The profile shows around 360,000 distinct CDR3 sequences, roughly a third of them singletons. The CDR3 runs to 16 residues. V dropped 4 bases and J dropped 0 bases, with 12 bases sitting between them. The sample in question was cultured PBMCs, obtained from culture after CMV antigen stimulation. This TCR derives from a human donor in good health (CMV status not recorded). Some clones in this sample may be carry-over from other donors' samples. The rearrangement joins TRBV12-3 or TRBV12-4 to TRBJ2-2; D possibly corresponds to TRBD1 (5 bases). CDR3 residues: CASSSSPQANTGELFF. CDR3 nucleotide sequence: TGTGCCAGCAGTTCATCCCCACAGGCGAACACCGGGGAGCTGTTTTTT.